This TCR beta chain was recovered during a study of blood T cell repertoires in COVID-19. Study summary: Some COVID-19 samples were acute and others convalescent; all came from the United States, Italy and Spain.

Clones were read by immunoSEQ multiplex PCR, and TCRdb kept only the in-frame ones, dropping some. The data hold some 140,000 clones, with around 78% observed a single time. The TCR comes from a human donor in a cohort sampled during active COVID-19. Sequenced input: peripheral blood.

CDR3 region: CASSFAGGELFF. The DNA for the CDR3 is TGTGCCAGCAGCTTCGCCGGCGGGGAGCTGTTTTTT. The chain uses TRBV7-9 and TRBJ2-2; no definite D call. CDR3 length: 12 residues. Trimming pared 3 bases from V and 7 bases from J, leaving 6 bases between. In germline, CDR1 is SEHNR, CDR2 FQNEAQ (reference sequence).